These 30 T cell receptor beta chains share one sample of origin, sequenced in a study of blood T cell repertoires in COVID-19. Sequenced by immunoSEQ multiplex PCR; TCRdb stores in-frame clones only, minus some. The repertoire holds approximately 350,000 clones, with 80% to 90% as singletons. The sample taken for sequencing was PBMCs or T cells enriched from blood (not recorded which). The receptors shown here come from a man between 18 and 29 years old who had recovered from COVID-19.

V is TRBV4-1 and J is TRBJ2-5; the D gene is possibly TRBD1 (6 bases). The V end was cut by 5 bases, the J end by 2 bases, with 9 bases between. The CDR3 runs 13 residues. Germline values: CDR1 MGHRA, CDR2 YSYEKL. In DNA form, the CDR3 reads TGCGCCAGCAGCTTCGACAGGCAAGAGACCCAGTACTTC. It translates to CASSFDRQETQYF.

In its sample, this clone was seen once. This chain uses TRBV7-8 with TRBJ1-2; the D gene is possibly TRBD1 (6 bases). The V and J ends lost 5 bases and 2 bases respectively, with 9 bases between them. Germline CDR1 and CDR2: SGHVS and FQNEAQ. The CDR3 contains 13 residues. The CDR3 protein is CASSLGQNYGYTF. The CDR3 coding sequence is TGTGCCAGCAGCCTAGGACAGAACTATGGCTACACCTTC.

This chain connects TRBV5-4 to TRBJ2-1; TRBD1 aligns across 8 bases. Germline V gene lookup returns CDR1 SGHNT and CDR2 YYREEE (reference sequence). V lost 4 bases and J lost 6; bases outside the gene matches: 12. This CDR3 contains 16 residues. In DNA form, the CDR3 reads TGTGCCAGCAGCCCCAGAGGGACAGGCACTACCAATGAGCAGTTCTTC. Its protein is CASSPRGTGTTNEQFF.

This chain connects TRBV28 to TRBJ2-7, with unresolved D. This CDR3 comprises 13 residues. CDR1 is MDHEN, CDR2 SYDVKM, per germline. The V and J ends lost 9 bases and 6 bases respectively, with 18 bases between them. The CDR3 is CASLTPVTREQYF. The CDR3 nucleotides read TGTGCCAGTCTTACGCCCGTTACTCGCGAGCAGTACTTC.

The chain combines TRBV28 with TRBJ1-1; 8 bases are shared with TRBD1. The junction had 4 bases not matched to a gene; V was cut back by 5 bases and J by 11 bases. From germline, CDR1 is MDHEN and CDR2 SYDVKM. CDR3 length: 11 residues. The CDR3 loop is CASSQDRVAFF. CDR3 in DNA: TGTGCCAGCAGTCAGGACAGGGTGGCTTTCTTT.

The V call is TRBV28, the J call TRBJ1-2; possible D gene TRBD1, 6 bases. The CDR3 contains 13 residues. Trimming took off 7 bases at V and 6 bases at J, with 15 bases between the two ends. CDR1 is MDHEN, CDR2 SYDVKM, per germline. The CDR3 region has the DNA TGTGCCAGCACAAAGATGGCAGGGGATGGCTACACCTTC. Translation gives CASTKMAGDGYTF.

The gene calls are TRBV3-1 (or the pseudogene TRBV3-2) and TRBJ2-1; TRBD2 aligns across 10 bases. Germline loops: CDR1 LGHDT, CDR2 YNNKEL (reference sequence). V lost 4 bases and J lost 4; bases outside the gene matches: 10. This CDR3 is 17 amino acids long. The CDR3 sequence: CASSPLGSGGPYNEQFF. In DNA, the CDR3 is TGTGCCAGCAGCCCCCTGGGTAGCGGGGGGCCTTACAATGAGCAGTTCTTC.

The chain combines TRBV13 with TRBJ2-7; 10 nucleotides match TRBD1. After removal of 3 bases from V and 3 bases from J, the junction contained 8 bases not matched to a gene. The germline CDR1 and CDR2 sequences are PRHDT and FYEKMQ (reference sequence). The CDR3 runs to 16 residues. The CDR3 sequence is CASSLSGTGDFYEQYF. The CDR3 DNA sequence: TGTGCCAGCAGCTTGTCCGGGACAGGGGACTTCTACGAGCAGTACTTC.

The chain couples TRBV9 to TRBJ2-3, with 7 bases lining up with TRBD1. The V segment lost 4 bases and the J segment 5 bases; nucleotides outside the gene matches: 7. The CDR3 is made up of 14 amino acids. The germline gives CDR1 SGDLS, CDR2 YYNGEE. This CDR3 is CASSTRDSRDTQYF. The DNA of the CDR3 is TGTGCCAGCAGCACCAGGGACAGTAGAGATACGCAGTATTTT.

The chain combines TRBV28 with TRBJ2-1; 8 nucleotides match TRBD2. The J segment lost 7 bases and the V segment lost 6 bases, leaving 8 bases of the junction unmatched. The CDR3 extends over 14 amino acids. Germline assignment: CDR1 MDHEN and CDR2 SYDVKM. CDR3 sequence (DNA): TGTGCCAGCAGCCCGGGACTAGGTGTAAATGAGCAGTTCTTC. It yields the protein CASSPGLGVNEQFF.

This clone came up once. CDR3 region: CASSIGGGIIDTQYF. In nucleotides, the CDR3 is TGTGCCAGTAGTATTGGGGGGGGTATCATCGATACGCAGTATTTT. The chain recombines TRBV19 with TRBJ2-3, with 7 bases aligning to TRBD2. J was trimmed by 6 bases and V by 3 bases; bases with no gene match: 9. Germline V gene data show CDR1 as LNHDA and CDR2 as SQIVND (reference sequence). The CDR3 is 15 residues long.

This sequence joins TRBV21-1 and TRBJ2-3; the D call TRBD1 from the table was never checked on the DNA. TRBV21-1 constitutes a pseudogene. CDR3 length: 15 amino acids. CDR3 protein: CARNGGQRSTDTQYF. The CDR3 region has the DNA TGTGCCAGGAACGGTGGACAGAGAAGCACAGATACGCAGTATTTT.

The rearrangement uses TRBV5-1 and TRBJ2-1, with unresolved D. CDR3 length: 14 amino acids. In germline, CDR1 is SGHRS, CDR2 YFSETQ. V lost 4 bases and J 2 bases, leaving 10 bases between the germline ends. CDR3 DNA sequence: TGCGCCAGCAGCGTGGAGCTACCCTACAATGAGCAGTTCTTC. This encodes CASSVELPYNEQFF.

The CDR3 loop is CASSQEGSGSSYEQYF. The CDR3 DNA sequence: TGTGCCAGCAGCCAAGAAGGATCAGGTAGCTCCTACGAGCAGTACTTC. The gene calls are TRBV4-2 and TRBJ2-7, with D unclear. The CDR3 has 16 residues. Trimming pared 0 bases from V and 0 bases from J, leaving 12 bases between. Germline V gene data show CDR1 as LGHNA and CDR2 as YNFKEQ.

The CDR3 spells CASSLGQPGSNGNEQFF. The CDR3, as DNA: TGTGCCAGCAGCCTGGGACAGCCCGGGTCGAATGGAAATGAGCAGTTCTTC. The chain links TRBV7-9 to TRBJ2-1, with 7 bases matching TRBD1. CDR3 size: 17 residues. V shed 5 bases, J shed 7 bases, and the junction held 17 bases outside the gene matches. Germline V gives CDR1 SEHNR, CDR2 FQNEAQ (reference sequence).

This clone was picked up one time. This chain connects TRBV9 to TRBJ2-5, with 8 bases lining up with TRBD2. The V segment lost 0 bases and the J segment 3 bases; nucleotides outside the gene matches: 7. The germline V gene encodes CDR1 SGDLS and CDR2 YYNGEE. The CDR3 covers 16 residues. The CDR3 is CASSVDAGGSKETQYF. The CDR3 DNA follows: TGTGCCAGCAGCGTAGATGCGGGGGGCTCCAAAGAGACCCAGTACTTC.

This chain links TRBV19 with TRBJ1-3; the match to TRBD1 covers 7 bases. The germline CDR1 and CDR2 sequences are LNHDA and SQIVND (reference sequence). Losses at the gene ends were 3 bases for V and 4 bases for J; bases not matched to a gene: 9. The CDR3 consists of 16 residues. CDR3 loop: CASSMVPGTEGNTIYF. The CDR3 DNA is TGTGCCAGTAGTATGGTCCCCGGGACAGAAGGAAACACCATATATTTT.

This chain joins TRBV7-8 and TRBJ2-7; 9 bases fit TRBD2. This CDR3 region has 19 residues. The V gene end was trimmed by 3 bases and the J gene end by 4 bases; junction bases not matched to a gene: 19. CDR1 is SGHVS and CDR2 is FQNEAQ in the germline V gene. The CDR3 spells CASSFSKSWDLAGLYEQYF. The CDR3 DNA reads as TGTGCCAGCAGCTTCTCGAAAAGCTGGGACCTAGCGGGGCTTTACGAGCAGTACTTC. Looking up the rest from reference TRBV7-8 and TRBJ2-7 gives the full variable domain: GAGVSQSPRYKVAKRGQDVALRCDPISGHVSLFWYQQALGQGPEFLTYFQNEAQLDKSGLPSDRFFAERPEGSVSTLKIQRTQQEDSAVYLCASSFSKSWDLAGLYEQYFGPGTRLTVT.

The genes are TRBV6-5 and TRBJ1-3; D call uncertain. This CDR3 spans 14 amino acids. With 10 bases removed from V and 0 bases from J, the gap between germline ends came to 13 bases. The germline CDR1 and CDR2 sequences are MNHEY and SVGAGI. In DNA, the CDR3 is TGTGCCACCGCCCCGGGTCACTCTGGAAACACCATATATTTT. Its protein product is CATAPGHSGNTIYF.

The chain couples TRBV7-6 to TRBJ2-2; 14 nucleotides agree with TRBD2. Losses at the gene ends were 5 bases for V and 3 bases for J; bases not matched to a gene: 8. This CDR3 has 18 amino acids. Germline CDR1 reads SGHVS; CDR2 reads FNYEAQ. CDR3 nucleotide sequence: TGTGCCAGCAGCCCGACTAGCGGGGGGGCCTGGGACACCGGGGAGCTGTTTTTT. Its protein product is CASSPTSGGAWDTGELFF.

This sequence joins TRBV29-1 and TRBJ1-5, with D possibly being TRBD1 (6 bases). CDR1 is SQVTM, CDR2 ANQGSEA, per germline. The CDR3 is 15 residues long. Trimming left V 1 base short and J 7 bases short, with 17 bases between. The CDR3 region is CSVEALWTASQPQHF. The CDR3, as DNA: TGCAGCGTTGAAGCTCTTTGGACAGCTTCACAGCCCCAGCATTTT.

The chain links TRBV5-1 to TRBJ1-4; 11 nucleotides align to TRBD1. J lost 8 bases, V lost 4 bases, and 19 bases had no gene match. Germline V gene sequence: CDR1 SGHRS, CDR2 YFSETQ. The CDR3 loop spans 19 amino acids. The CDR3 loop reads CASSLIPGQGEREEEKLFF. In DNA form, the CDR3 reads TGCGCCAGCAGCCTTATACCGGGACAGGGGGAAAGGGAAGAAGAAAAACTGTTTTTT.

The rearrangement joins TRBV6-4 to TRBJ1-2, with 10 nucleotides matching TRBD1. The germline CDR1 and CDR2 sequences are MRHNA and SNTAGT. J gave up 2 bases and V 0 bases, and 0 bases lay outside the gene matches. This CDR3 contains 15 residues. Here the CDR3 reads CASSDSGQGNYGYTF. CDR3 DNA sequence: TGTGCCAGCAGTGACTCGGGACAGGGGAACTATGGCTACACCTTC.

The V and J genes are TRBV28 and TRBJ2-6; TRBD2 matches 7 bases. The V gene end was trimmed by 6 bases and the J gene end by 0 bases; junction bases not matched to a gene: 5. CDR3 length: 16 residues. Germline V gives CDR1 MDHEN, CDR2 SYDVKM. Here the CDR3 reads CASSRGGNSGANVLTF. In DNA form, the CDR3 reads TGTGCCAGCAGCCGCGGGGGAAACTCTGGGGCCAACGTCCTGACTTTC.

The CDR3 region is CASSLDPTSESQFF. CDR3 nucleotides: TGTGCCAGCAGCTTAGATCCGACTAGCGAGTCCCAGTTCTTC. The chain has TRBV5-5 and TRBJ2-1; TRBD2 matches 8 bases. The trim removed 2 bases at V and 13 bases at J, leaving 11 bases unmatched. Per germline, CDR1 SGHKS and CDR2 YYEKEE (reference sequence). The CDR3 is made up of 14 amino acids. The whole variable domain, remainder taken from reference TRBV5-5 and TRBJ2-1, is DAGVTQSPTHLIKTRGQQVTLRCSPISGHKSVSWYQQVLGQGPQFIFQYYEKEERGRGNFPDRFSARQFPNYSSELNVNALLLGDSALYLCASSLDPTSESQFFGPGTRLTVL.

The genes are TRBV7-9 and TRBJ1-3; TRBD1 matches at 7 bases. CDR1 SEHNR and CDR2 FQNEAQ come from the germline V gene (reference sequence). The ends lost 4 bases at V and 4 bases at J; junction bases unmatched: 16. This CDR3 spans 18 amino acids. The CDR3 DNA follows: TGTGCCAGCAGCTCCGCTGGGGGGACAGTCTTTGAAGGAAACACCATATATTTT. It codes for CASSSAGGTVFEGNTIYF.

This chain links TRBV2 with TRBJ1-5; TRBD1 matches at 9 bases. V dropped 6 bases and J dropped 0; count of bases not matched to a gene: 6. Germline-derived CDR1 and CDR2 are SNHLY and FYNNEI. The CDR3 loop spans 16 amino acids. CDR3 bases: TGTGCCAGCAGCTTGGACAGGGGTATTAGCAATCAGCCCCAGCATTTT. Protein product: CASSLDRGISNQPQHF.

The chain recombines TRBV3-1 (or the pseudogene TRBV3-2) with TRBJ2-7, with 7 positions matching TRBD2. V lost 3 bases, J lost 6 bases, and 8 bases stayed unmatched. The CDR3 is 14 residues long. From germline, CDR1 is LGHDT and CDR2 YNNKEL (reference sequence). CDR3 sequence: CASSHNQREGEQYF. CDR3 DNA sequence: TGTGCCAGCAGCCATAATCAGCGGGAAGGCGAGCAGTACTTC.

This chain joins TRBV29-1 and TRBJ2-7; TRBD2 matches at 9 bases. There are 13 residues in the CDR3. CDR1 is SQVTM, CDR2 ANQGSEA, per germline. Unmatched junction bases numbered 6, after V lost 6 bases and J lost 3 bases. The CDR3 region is CSVCSGSSYEQYF. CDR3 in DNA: TGCAGCGTCTGTAGCGGGAGTAGCTACGAGCAGTACTTC.

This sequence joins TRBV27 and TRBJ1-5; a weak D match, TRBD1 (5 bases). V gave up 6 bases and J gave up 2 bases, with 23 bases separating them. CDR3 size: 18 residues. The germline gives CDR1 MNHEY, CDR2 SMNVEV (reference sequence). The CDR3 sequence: CASSPGRGGRWGNQPQHF. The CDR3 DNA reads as TGTGCCAGCAGCCCGGGGAGGGGAGGTCGATGGGGCAATCAGCCCCAGCATTTT.